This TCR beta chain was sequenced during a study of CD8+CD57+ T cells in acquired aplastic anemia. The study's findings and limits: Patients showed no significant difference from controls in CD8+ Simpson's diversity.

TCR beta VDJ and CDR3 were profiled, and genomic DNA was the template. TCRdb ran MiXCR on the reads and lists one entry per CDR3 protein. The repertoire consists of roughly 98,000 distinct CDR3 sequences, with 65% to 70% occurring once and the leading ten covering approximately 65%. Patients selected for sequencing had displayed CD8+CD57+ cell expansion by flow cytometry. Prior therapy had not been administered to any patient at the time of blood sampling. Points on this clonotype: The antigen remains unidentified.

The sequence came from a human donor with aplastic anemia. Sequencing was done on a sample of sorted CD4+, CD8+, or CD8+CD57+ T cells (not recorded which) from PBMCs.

The CDR3 region is CASRDTYGYTF. In DNA form, the CDR3 reads TGTGCCAGCAGGGACACCTATGGCTACACCTTC. This sequence joins TRBV2 and TRBJ1-2; possibly TRBD1 for D (5 bases). Looked up from germline, CDR1 is SNHLY and CDR2 is FYNNEI. CDR3 size: 11 residues. V was trimmed by 6 bases and J by 4 bases, leaving 6 bases between them. Looking up the rest from reference TRBV2 and TRBJ1-2 gives the full variable domain: EPEVTQTPSHQVTQMGQEVILRCVPISNHLYFYWYRQILGQKVEFLVSFYNNEISEKSEIFDDQFSVERPDGSNFTLKIRSTKLEDSAMYFCASRDTYGYTFGSGTRLTVV.